Ten or more counts support the clone carrying this TCR beta chain. Antigen unknown. TCRdb itself ran the 5' RACE reads through MiXCR, one entry per CDR3 protein. This sample has some 140,000 distinct CDR3 sequences, with roughly 7.7% found just once. The source of the sample is a study of CD8 T cells in ankylosing spondylitis. Trimming left V 5 bases short and J 9 bases short, with 20 bases between. In germline, CDR1 is SGHTA, CDR2 FQGNSA. The CDR3 covers 15 residues. Study-wide findings and caveats: A motif of under ten highly homologous TCR beta variants was seen as apparently characteristic of ankylosing spondylitis blood.

The sequencing sample was made of synovial fluid, either unsorted or a sorted T cell fraction (not recorded which). The TCR was taken from a male donor with ankylosing spondylitis. The chain combines TRBV7-2 with TRBJ2-1, with D perhaps TRBD1 (5 bases). The CDR3 DNA reads as TGTGCCAGCAGCCCCAGGGTAGGGAACGGTGGTGAGCAGTTCTTC. This sequence encodes CASSPRVGNGGEQFF.